This T cell receptor beta chain was profiled in a study of T cell repertoires in cytomegalovirus infection. Across the study: Both CMV infection and a matching HLA type were indicated by public TCR beta signatures.

Broader study findings: Public TCR beta family frequency separated CMV-and-HLA carriers, including in an independent cohort. The ex vivo response was dominated by HLA-C-restricted CMV-specific TCR beta clonotypes.

TCRdb called the reads again in MiXCR, with one record for every CDR3 protein. Found here are roughly 600,000 distinct CDR3 sequences, approximately 25% of them singletons; the top ten hold approximately 8%. This clonotype was picked up many times. Its antigen is as yet unknown. The sequencing input was CD8+ T cells from PBMCs. This TCR was sampled from a human donor in good health (CMV status not recorded). Some clones in this sample may be carry-over from other donors' samples.

The CDR3 DNA follows: TGTGCCAGCAGCTCGTGGACAGCGCTGAACACTGAAGCTTTCTTT. Translation: CASSSWTALNTEAFF. The chain has TRBV5-5 and TRBJ1-1, with D tentatively TRBD1 (6 bases). Germline assignment: CDR1 SGHKS and CDR2 YYEKEE (reference sequence). V dropped 3 bases and J dropped 0 bases, with 12 bases sitting between them. CDR3 length equals 15 residues.